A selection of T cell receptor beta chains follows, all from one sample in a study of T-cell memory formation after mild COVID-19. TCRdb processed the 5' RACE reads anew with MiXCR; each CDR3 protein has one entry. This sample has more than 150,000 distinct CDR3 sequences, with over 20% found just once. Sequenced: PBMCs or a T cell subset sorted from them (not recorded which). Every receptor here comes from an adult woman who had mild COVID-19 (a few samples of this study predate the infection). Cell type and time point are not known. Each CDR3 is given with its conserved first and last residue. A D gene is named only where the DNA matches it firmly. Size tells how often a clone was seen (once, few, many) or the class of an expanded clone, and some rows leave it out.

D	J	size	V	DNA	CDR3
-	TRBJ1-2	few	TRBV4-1	TGCGCCAGCAGCCAAGACAGGGTCGCCCCTAGCTATGGCTACACCTTC	CASSQDRVAPSYGYTF
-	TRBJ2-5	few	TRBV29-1	TGCAGCGTGGTCCAAGAGACCCAGTACTTC	CSVVQETQYF
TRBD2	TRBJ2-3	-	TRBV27	TGTGCCAGCAGCTCGACTAGCGGGAGTTTGTTGGTAGATACGCAGTATTTT	CASSSTSGSLLVDTQYF
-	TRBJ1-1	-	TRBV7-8	TGTGCCACCGGACAGACGAACACTGAAGCTTTCTTT	CATGQTNTEAFF
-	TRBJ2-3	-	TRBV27	TGTGCCAGCAGTTTATCGACTAGGTCGGGGGGCACAGATACGCAGTATTTT	CASSLSTRSGGTDTQYF
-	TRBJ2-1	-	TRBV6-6	TGTGCCAGCAGTTACGAACACCTCTCCTACAATGAGCAGTTCTTC	CASSYEHLSYNEQFF
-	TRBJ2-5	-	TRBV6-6	TGTGCCAGCAGGTCACTTGAGGGCCGACAGGAGGAGGAGGAGACCCAGTACTTC	CASRSLEGRQEEEETQYF
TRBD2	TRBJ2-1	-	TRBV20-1	TGCAGTGCTAGGGTTGGCGGGAGGGTGGATGAGCAGTTCTTC	CSARVGGRVDEQFF
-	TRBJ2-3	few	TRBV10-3	TGTGCCATCATGGCAGGGACCTATAGCACAGATACGCAGTATTTT	CAIMAGTYSTDTQYF
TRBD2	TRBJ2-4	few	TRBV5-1	TGCGCCAGCAGCTCGTCCGGGACTAGCGAAGCCAAAAACATTCAGTACTTC	CASSSSGTSEAKNIQYF
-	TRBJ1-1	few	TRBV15	TGTGCCACCAGCAGAGATAAGGCCGAAGTAGGGCAGGCGTGGAACACTGAAGCTTTCTTT	CATSRDKAEVGQAWNTEAFF
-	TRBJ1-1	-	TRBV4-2	TGTGCCAGCAGCCAAGGGTGGTCAGGGGAACAAGCTTTCTTT	CASSQGWSGEQAFF
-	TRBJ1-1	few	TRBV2	TGTGCCAGCAGTGAAGTTGGTTGGGATCCGAGCGGCAACACTGAAGCTTTCTTT	CASSEVGWDPSGNTEAFF
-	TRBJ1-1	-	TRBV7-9	TGTGCCAGCAGCTTAGCGGGGGGAGATGAAAACACTGAAGCTTTCTTT	CASSLAGGDENTEAFF
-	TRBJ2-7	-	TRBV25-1	TGTGCCAGCAGTGAATGGGGCAGGGGAGACGAGCAGTACTTC	CASSEWGRGDEQYF
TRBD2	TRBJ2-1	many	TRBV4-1	TGCGCCAGCAGCCGAACTAGCGGGGGGGCCTACAATGAGCAGTTCTTC	CASSRTSGGAYNEQFF
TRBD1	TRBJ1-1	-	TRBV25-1	TGTGCCAGCAGTGAATGGGGGGACAGGAACACTGAAGCTTTCTTT	CASSEWGDRNTEAFF
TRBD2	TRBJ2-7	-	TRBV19	TGTGCCAGTTCAACTAGCGGGCCCTACGAGCAGTACTTC	CASSTSGPYEQYF
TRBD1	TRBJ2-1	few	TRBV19	TGTGCCAGTAGTCCTGGGGACAGCTACAATGAGCAGTTCTTC	CASSPGDSYNEQFF
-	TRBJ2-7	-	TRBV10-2	TGCGCCAGCAGTGTATCGGCGGTTCAAACGGGGCAGTACTTC	CASSVSAVQTGQYF
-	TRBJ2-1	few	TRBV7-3	TGTGCCAGCAGCTTACAGGACTACAATGAGCAGTTCTTC	CASSLQDYNEQFF
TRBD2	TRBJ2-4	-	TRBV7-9	TGTGCCAGCAGCCCGGGACTAGCGGGAGTATTGGGGGGCAAAAACATTCAGTACTTC	CASSPGLAGVLGGKNIQYF
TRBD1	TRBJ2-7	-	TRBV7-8	TGTGCCAGCAGCCCCGAGGGACAGGCTATGCGGGGCTACGAGCAGTACTTC	CASSPEGQAMRGYEQYF
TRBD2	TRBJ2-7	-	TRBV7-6	TGTGCCAGCAGCTTAGGGACTAGCTTCGGGTACGAGCAGTACTTC	CASSLGTSFGYEQYF
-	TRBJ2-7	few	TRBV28	TGTGCCAGCAGTTTATTGGGGGGCAGCGAGCAGTACTTC	CASSLLGGSEQYF
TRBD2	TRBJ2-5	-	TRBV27	TGTGCCAGCAGCCCAACGTCTAGCGGGCAAATGCGGGCCCAAGAGACCCAGTACTTC	CASSPTSSGQMRAQETQYF
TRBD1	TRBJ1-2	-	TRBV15	TGTGCCACCAGCAGTGAGAGGGGGCTCTATGGCTACACCTTC	CATSSERGLYGYTF
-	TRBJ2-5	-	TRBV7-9	TGTGCCAGCAGCCTGGTCAGGGACGGAAGGGAGACCCAGTACTTC	CASSLVRDGRETQYF
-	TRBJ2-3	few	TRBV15	TGTGCCACCAGCAGAGGTATCCGTAAGGGTACAGATACGCAGTATTTT	CATSRGIRKGTDTQYF
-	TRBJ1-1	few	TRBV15	TGTGCCACCAGCAGAGATAATGCCGGAGAAGCTTTCTTT	CATSRDNAGEAFF
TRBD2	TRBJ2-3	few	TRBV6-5	TGTGCCAGCAGTCAGGTCCTGGCCAGCGGGATTATCACAGATACGCAGTATTTT	CASSQVLASGIITDTQYF
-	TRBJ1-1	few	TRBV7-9	TGTGCCAGCAGTTCCGGACCAGCTTTCTTT	CASSSGPAFF
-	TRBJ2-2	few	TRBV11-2	TGTGCCAGCAGCTTAGATGGGGCAGGGAACACCGGGGAGCTGTTTTTT	CASSLDGAGNTGELFF
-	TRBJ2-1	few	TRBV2	TGTGCCAGCAGTGAAGCAGGAGGGTATAACGCTTACAATGAGCAGTTCTTC	CASSEAGGYNAYNEQFF
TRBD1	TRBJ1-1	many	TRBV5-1	TGCGCCAGCAGCTTGGCCGGGACAGGGAGCACTGAAGCTTTCTTT	CASSLAGTGSTEAFF
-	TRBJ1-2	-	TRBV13	TGTGCCAGCAGCCCCCTGTCGGGCAACTATGGCTACACCTTC	CASSPLSGNYGYTF
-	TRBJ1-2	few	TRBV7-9	TGTGCCAGCAGCTTAGAAGTTGGGGTGGAAGGCTACACCTTC	CASSLEVGVEGYTF
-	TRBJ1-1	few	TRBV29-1	TGCAGCGCCTGGTCCGGTGACAAAGCTTTCTTT	CSAWSGDKAFF
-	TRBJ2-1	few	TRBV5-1	TGCGCCAGCAGCTTGTTGGGGGATGAGCAGTTCTTC	CASSLLGDEQFF
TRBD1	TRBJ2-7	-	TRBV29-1	TGCAGCGTTAGGACAGGGGGCTCCTACGAGCAGTACTTC	CSVRTGGSYEQYF
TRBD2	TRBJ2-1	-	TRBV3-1	TGTGCCAGCAGCCAAGAGGAGCGGGAGGGCCTCGGTGAGCAGTTCTTC	CASSQEEREGLGEQFF
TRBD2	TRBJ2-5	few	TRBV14	TGTGCCAGCAGCGCGTTAAGAACACCGGGACTAGCGGGAGTCGCGGAGACCCAGTACTTC	CASSALRTPGLAGVAETQYF
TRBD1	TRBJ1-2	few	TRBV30	TGTGCCTGGAGTCTAGGACAGGGTGATGGCTACACCTTC	CAWSLGQGDGYTF
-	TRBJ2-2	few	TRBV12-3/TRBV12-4	TGTGCCAGCAGCCGCCAGGGGAACACCGGGGAGCTGTTTTTT	CASSRQGNTGELFF
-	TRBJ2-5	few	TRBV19	TGTGCCAGTAGTACTATTGGGGCCTCCCTTCGGGTAGAGACCCAGTACTTC	CASSTIGASLRVETQYF
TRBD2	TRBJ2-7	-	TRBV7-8	TGTGCCAGCAGCTCCAACCCCGGGACTAGCAGTTCCTACGAGCAGTACTTC	CASSSNPGTSSSYEQYF
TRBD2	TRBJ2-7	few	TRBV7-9	TGTGCCAGCAGCTTAGACCCCGGGAGGGCTAGCTCCTACGAGCAGTACTTC	CASSLDPGRASSYEQYF
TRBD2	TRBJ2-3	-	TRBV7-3	TGTGCCAGCAGCTTCACTAGCGTCCCCACAGATACGCAGTATTTT	CASSFTSVPTDTQYF
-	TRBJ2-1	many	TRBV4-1	TGCGCCAGCAGGGGACAGCCCCGGGGGTCCTACAATGAGCAGTTCTTC	CASRGQPRGSYNEQFF
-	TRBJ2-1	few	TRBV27	TGTGCCAGCAGTTTCCGGAGGGGGGGCTACAATGAGCAGTTCTTC	CASSFRRGGYNEQFF
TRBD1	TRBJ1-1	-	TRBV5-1	TGCGCCAGCAGCTCGACAGGGGGCCGTCTGGGGGAAGCTTTCTTT	CASSSTGGRLGEAFF
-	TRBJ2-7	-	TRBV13	TGTGCCAGCAGCTGGGGGCGCTACGAGCAGTACTTC	CASSWGRYEQYF
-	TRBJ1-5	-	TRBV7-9	TGTGCCAGCAGCTTAGACGAGTATAGCAATCAGCCCCAGCATTTT	CASSLDEYSNQPQHF